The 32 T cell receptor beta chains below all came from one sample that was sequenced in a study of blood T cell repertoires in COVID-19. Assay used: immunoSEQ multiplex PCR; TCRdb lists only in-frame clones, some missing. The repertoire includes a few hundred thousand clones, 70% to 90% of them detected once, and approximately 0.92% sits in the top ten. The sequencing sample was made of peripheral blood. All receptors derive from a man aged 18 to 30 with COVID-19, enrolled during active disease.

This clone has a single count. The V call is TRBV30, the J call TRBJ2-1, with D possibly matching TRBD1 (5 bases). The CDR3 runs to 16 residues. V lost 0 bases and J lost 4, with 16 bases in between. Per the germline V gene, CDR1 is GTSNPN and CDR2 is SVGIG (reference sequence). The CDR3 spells CAWSVGRTPNYNEQFF. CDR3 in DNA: TGTGCCTGGAGTGTAGGACGGACACCCAATTACAATGAGCAGTTCTTC.

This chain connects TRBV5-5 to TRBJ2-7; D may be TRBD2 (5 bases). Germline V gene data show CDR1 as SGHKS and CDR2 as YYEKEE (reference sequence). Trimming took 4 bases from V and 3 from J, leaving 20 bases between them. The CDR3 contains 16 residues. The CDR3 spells CASSDLRVRSSYEQYF. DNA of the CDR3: TGTGCCAGCAGCGACCTGCGGGTAAGGAGTAGCTACGAGCAGTACTTC.

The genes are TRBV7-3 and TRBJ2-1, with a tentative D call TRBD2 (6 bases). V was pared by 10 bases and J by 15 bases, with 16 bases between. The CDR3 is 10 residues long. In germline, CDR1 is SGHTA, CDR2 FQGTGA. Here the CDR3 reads CANAPGVTFF. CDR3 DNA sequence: TGTGCCAACGCGCCGGGAGTCACGTTCTTC.

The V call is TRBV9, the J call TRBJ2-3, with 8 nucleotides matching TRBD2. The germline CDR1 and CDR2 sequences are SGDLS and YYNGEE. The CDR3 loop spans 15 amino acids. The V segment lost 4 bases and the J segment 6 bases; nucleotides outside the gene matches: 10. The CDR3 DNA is TGTGCCAGCAGCTCCGGACTAGCCCCCCCTGATACGCAGTATTTT. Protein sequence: CASSSGLAPPDTQYF.

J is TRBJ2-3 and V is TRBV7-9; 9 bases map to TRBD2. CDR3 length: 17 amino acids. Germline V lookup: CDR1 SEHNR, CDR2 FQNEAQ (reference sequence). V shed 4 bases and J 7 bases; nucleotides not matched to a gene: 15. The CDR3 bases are TGTGCCAGCAGCTCTCCTCGTTTCCAGCGGGAGGTTAATACGCAGTATTTT. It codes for CASSSPRFQREVNTQYF.

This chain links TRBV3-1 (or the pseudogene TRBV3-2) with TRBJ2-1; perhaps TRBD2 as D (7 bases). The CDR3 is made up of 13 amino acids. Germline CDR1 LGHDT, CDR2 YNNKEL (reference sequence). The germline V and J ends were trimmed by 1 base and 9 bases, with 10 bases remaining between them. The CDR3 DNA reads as TGTGCCAGCAGCCAAGGGGGGGGCGTTGAGCAGTTCTTC. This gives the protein CASSQGGGVEQFF.

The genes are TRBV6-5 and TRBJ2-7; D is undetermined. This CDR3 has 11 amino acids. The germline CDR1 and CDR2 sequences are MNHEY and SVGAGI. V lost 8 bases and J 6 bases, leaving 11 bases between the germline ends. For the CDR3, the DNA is TGTGCCAGCTCACTCAATGGCGAGCAGTACTTC. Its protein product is CASSLNGEQYF.

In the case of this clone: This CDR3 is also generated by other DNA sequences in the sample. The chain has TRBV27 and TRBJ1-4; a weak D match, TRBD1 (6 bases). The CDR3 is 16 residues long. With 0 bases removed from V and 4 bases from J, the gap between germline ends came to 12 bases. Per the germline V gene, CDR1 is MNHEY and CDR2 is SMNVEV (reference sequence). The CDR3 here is CASSLSLTGSNEKLFF. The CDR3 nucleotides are TGTGCCAGCAGTTTATCCTTGACAGGAAGTAATGAAAAACTGTTTTTT. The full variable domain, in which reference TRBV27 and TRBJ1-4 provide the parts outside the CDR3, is EAQVTQNPRYLITVTGKKLTVTCSQNMNHEYMSWYRQDPGLGLRQIYYSMNVEVTDKGDVPEGYKVSRKEKRNFPLILESPSPNQTSLYFCASSLSLTGSNEKLFFGSGTQLSVL.

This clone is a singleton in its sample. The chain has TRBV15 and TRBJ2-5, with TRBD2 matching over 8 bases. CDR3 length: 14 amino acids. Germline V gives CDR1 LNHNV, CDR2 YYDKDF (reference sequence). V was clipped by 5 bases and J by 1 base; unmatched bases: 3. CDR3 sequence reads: CATSAGGIQETQYF. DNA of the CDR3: TGTGCCACCAGCGCGGGGGGCATCCAAGAGACCCAGTACTTC.

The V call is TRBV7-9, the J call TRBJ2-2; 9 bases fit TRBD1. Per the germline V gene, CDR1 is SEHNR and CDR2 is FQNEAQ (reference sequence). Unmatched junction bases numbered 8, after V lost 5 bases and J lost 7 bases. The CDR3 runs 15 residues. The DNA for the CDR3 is TGTGCCAGCAGCCCAGGGACAGGGAATAACGGGGAGCTGTTTTTT. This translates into CASSPGTGNNGELFF.

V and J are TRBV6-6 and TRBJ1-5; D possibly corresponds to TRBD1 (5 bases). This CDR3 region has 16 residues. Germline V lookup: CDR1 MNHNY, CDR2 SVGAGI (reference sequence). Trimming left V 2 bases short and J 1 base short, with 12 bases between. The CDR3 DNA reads TGTGCCAGCAGTTACGTGGGGGGTAGCAGCAATCAGCCCCAGCATTTT. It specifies CASSYVGGSSNQPQHF.

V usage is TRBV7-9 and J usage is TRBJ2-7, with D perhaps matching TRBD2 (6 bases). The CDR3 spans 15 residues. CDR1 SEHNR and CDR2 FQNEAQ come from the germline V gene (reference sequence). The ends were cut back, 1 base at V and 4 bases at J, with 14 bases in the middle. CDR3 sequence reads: CASSLDAAGGYEQYF. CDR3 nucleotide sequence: TGTGCCAGCAGCTTAGATGCAGCCGGGGGTTACGAGCAGTACTTC.

CDR3: CATSRGQGSTDTQYF. Written as DNA, the CDR3 is TGTGCCACCAGCAGGGGACAGGGGAGCACAGATACGCAGTATTTT. J is TRBJ2-3 and V is TRBV15, with TRBD1 matching 10 bases. The J segment lost 0 bases and the V segment lost 3 bases, leaving 0 bases of the junction unmatched. Germline values: CDR1 LNHNV, CDR2 YYDKDF (reference sequence). This CDR3 spans 15 amino acids.

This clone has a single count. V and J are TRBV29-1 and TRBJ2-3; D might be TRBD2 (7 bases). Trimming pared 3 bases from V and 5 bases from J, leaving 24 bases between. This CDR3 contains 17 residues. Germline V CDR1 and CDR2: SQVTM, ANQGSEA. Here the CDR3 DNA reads TGCAGCGTTGAGGGGGGGCGGACTAGTGGACGTGGAGATACGCAGTATTTT. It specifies CSVEGGRTSGRGDTQYF.

The CDR3 spells CASSLVLPHGTDTQYF. The CDR3 DNA follows: TGTGCCAGCAGCTTAGTGCTACCCCATGGTACAGATACGCAGTATTTT. This chain connects TRBV7-2 to TRBJ2-3; the D is unclear. From germline, CDR1 is SGHTA and CDR2 FQGNSA. The V end was cut by 1 base, the J end by 3 bases, with 14 bases between. The CDR3 has 16 amino acids.

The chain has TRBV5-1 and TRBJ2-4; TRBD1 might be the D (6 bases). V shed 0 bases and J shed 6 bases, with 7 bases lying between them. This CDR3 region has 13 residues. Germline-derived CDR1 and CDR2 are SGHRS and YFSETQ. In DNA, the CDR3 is TGCGCCAGCAGCTTGGGCAGGGGAAACATTCAGTACTTC. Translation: CASSLGRGNIQYF.

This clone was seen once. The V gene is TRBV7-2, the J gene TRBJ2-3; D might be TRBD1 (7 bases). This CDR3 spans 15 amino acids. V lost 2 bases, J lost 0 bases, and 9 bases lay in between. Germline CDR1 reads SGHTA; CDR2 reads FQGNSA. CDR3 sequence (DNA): TGTGCCAGCAGCTTACAGGGGGGTAGCACAGATACGCAGTATTTT. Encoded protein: CASSLQGGSTDTQYF.

CDR3 nucleotides: TGTGCCAGCAGTGACAGGGCTGGGGCCAACGTCCTGACTTTC. Its translation: CASSDRAGANVLTF. The chain combines TRBV6-1 with TRBJ2-6; the D gene is possibly TRBD1 (5 bases). Germline V CDR1 and CDR2: MNHNS, SASEGT. The V end was cut by 3 bases, the J end by 2 bases, with 5 bases between. The CDR3 has 14 amino acids.

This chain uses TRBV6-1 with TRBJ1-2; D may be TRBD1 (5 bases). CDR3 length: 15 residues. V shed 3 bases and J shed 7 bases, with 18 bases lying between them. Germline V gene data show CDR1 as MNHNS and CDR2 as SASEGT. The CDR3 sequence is CASSDLDKGTIGYTF. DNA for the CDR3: TGTGCCAGCAGTGATCTGGACAAGGGGACTATTGGCTACACCTTC.

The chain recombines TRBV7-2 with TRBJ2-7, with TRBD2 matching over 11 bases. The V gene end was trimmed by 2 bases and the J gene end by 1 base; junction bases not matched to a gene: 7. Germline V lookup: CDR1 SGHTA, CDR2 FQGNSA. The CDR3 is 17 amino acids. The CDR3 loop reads CASSLPSGRPLSYEQYF. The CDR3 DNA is TGTGCCAGCAGCTTACCTAGCGGGAGGCCCCTATCCTACGAGCAGTACTTC.

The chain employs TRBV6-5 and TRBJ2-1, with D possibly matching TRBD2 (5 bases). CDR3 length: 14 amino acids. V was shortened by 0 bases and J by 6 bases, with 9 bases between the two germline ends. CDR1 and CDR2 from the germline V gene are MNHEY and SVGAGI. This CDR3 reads CASSYSMRVNEQFF. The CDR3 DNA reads TGTGCCAGCAGTTACTCGATGCGGGTCAATGAGCAGTTCTTC.

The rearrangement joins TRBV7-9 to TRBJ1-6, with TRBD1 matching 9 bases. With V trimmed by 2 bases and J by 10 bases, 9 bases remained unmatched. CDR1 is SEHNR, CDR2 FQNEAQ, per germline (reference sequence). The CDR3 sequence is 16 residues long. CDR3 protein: CASSLQGQGTGSPLHF. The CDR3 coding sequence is TGTGCCAGCAGCTTACAAGGACAGGGGACAGGATCACCCCTCCACTTT.

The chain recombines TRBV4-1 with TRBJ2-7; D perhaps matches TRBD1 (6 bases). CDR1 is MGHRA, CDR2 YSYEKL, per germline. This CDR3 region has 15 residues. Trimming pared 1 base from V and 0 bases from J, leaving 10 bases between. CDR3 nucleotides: TGCGCCAGCAGCCAAGGCGAACAGGGCTCCTACGAGCAGTACTTC. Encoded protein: CASSQGEQGSYEQYF.

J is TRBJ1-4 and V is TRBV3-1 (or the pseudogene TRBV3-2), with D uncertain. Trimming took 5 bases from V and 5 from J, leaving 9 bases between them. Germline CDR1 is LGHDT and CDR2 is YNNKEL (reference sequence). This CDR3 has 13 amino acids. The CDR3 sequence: CASSLRVNEKLFF. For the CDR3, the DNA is TGTGCCAGCAGCTTACGGGTGAATGAAAAACTGTTTTTT.

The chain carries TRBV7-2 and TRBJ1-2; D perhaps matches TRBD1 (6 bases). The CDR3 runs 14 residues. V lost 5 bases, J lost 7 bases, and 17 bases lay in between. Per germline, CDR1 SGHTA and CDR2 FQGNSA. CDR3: CASSPALEGVGYTF. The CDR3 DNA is TGTGCCAGCAGCCCCGCCCTAGAGGGGGTTGGCTACACCTTC.

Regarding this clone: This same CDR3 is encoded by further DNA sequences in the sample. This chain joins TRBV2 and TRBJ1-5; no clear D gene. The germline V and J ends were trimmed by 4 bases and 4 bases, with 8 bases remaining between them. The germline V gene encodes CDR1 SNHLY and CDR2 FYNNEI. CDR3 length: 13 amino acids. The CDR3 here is CASSGTGNQPQHF. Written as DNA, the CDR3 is TGTGCCAGCAGTGGGACGGGGAATCAGCCCCAGCATTTT.

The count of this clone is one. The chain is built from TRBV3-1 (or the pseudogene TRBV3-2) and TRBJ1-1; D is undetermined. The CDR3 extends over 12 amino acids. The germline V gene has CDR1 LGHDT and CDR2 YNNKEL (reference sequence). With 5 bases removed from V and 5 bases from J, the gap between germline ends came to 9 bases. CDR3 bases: TGTGCCAGCAGCTCCCAGAGGACTGAAGCTTTCTTT. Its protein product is CASSSQRTEAFF.

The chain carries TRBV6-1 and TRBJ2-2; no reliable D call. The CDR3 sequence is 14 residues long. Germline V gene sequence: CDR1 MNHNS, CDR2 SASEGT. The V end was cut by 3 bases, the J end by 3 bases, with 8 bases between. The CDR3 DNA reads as TGTGCCAGCAGTGAGTTCCGGGACACCGGGGAGCTGTTTTTT. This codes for CASSEFRDTGELFF.

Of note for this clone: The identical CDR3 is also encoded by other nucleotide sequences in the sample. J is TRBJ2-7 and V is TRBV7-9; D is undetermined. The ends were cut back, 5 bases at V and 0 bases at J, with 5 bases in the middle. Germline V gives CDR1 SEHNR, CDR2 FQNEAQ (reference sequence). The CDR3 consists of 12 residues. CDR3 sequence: CASSPSSYEQYF. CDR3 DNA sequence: TGTGCCAGCAGCCCGAGCTCCTACGAGCAGTACTTC.

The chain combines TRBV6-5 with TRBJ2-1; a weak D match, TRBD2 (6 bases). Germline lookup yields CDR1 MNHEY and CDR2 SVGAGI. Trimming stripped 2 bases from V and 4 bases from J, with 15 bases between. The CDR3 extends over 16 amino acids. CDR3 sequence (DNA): TGTGCCAGCAGTTACACGCCCGGACTATCTTACAATGAGCAGTTCTTC. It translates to CASSYTPGLSYNEQFF.

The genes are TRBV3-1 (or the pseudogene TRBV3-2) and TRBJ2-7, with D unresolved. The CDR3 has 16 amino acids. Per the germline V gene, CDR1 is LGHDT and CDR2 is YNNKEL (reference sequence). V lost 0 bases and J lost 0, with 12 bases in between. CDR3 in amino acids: CASSQEIQVSSYEQYF. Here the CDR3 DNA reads TGTGCCAGCAGCCAAGAAATTCAGGTTAGCTCCTACGAGCAGTACTTC.

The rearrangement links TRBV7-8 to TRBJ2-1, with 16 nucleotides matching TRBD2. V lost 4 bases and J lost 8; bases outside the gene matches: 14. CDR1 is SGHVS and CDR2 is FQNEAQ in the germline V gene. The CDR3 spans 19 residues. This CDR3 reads CASSSTTGTSGRAFYEQFF. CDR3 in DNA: TGTGCCAGCAGCTCCACTACCGGGACTAGCGGGAGGGCCTTTTATGAGCAGTTCTTC.